This T cell receptor (beta chain) was obtained from a study of CD8 T cells in Susac syndrome (dated by TCRdb to the late 2010s). Study-wide context: The study used repertoire sequencing to test whether antigen drove CD8+ T cell activation and differentiation in Susac syndrome. General findings and caveats noted by the study authors: The TCR sequencing and HLA analysis was acknowledged to have included a relatively small number of individuals.

High-throughput TCR beta sequencing profiled peripheral blood CD8+ and CD4+ T cells from healthy donors, Susac syndrome patients and multiple sclerosis patients. The multiple sclerosis controls were treatment-naive patients who had stable or active relapsing-remitting disease and met the revised McDonald criteria. CD8+ TEMRA cells were enriched by FACS, while bulk CD8+ and CD4+ T cells were purified by magnetic negative isolation. Blood was drawn into EDTA tubes, processed within 24 hours, and PBMCs were isolated by density gradient centrifugation. PBMCs intended for TCR sequencing were cryopreserved in liquid nitrogen and were subsequently thawed in a 37 degrees C water bath. The sorted or isolated CD4+, CD8+ and CD8+ TEMRA cells reached a purity of at least 90%. RNA was extracted using the RNeasy kit, and roughly 0.5 to 1 microgram was reverse transcribed with random hexamers. The immunoSEQ multiplex PCR assay, which covers 54 Vbeta and 13 Jbeta segments, was used to amplify TCR beta CDR3 regions. Bias from PCR amplification was corrected by using a synthetic template baseline for primer optimization and for computational correction. Concerning the study's data processing: Reads were annotated to V, D and J genes per IMGT and analyzed with immunoSEQ Analyzer, keeping only productive sequences. To calculate clonality, Shannon entropy was normalized by log2 of the number of productive unique sequences and then subtracted from one. Public and private clones were assessed among the 100 most prevalent clones of each patient and control. A clone was defined as Susac-specific if it was absent from the healthy and MS cohorts, from 950 to 1,300 published viral clones and from other ImmuneACCESS disease sequences. The public reads were reprocessed in TCRdb via fastp at Q25 and MiXCR, keeping in-frame beta chains. A single entry per CDR3 protein holds the most common genes and DNA from its merged rows. The V and J calls reflect TCRdb's pipeline rather than the authors' work. The sample includes approximately 220,000 distinct CDR3 sequences, with over 90% observed a single time. The top ten hold 0.082% of the sample.

V loses 5 bases, J loses 7 bases, and the germline ends lie 9 bases apart. Sequences SEHNR (CDR1) and FQNEAQ (CDR2) are obtained from the germline V gene (reference sequence). CDR3 length: 12 amino acids, cysteine to phenylalanine. CDR3 DNA is the only sequence kept; it has 36 bases, read in frame from the first base. In this sample, this clonotype turned up once. What antigen it recognizes has not been identified. No base-level quality is on record; no much larger clone is a single base apart. One read amounts to weak evidence. The sequenced sample consisted of CD4+ T cells from PBMCs. The clonotype comes from a human donor with multiple sclerosis. The V gene is TRBV7-9 and the J gene is TRBJ1-5, and perhaps TRBD1 as D gene, on 5 matching bases. The DNA sequence reads TGTGCCAGCAGCCGGGGGGAACAGCCCCAGCATTTT. The translation is CASSRGEQPQHF. This CDR3, with the reference TRBV7-9 and TRBJ1-5 proteins standing in past its ends, gives the full variable domain DTGVSQNPRHKITKRGQNVTFRCDPISEHNRLYWYRQTLGQGPEFLTYFQNEAQLEKSRLLSDRFSAERPKGSFSTLEIQRTEQGDSAMYLCASSRGEQPQHFGDGTRLSIL.